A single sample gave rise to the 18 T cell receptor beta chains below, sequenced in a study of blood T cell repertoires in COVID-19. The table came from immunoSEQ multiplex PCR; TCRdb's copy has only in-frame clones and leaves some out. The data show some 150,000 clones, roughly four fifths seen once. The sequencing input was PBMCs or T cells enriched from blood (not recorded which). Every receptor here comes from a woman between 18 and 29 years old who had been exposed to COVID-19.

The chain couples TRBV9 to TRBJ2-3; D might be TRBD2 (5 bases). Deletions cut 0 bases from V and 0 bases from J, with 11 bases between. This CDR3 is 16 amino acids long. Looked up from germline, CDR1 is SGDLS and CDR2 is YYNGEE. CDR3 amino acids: CASSVVGGESTDTQYF. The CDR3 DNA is TGTGCCAGCAGCGTAGTAGGTGGGGAGAGCACAGATACGCAGTATTTT.

CDR3: CASRRDRGYTGELFF. CDR3 sequence (DNA): TGTGCCAGCAGACGGGACAGGGGATACACCGGGGAGCTGTTTTTT. V is TRBV6-5 and J is TRBJ2-2, with 10 bases aligning to TRBD1. The CDR3 extends over 15 amino acids. V shed 6 bases and J 3 bases; nucleotides not matched to a gene: 4. Germline V gene sequence: CDR1 MNHEY, CDR2 SVGAGI.

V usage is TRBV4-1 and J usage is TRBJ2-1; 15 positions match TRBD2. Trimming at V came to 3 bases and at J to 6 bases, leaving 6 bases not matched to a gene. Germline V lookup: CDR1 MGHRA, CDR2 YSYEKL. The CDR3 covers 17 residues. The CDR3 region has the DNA TGCGCCAGCAGCCAGGGACTAGCGGGAGGAGTTGGCAATGAGCAGTTCTTC. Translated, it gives CASSQGLAGGVGNEQFF.

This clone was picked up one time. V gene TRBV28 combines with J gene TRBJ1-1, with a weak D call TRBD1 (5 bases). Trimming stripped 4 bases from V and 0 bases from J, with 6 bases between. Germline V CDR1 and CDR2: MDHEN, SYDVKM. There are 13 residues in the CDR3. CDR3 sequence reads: CASSSGVNTEAFF. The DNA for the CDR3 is TGTGCCAGCAGTTCGGGGGTGAACACTGAAGCTTTCTTT.

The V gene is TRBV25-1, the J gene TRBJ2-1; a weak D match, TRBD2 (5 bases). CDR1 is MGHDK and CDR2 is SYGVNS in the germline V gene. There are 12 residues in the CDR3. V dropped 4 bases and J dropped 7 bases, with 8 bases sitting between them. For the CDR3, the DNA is TGTGCCAGCAGTGGAAGGAGGAATGAGCAGTTCTTC. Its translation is CASSGRRNEQFF.

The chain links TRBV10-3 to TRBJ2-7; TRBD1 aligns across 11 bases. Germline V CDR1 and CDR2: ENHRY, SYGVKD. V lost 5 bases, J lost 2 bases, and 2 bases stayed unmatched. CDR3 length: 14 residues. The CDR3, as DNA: TGTGCCATCAGTTGGGGACAGGGGGCCTACGAGCAGTACTTC. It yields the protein CAISWGQGAYEQYF.

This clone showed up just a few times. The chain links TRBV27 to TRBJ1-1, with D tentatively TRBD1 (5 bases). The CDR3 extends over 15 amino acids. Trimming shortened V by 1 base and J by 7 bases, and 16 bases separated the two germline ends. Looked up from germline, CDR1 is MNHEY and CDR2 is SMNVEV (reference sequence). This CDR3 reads CASSLWPGYLDEAFF. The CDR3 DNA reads TGTGCCAGCAGTTTATGGCCAGGGTACTTGGATGAAGCTTTCTTT.

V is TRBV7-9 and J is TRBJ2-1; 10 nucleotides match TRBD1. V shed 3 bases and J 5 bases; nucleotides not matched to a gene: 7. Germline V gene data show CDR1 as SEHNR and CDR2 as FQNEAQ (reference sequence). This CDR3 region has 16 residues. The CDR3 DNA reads TGTGCCAGCAGCTTCTCCGGGACAGGGGACAACAATGAGCAGTTCTTC. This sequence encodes CASSFSGTGDNNEQFF.

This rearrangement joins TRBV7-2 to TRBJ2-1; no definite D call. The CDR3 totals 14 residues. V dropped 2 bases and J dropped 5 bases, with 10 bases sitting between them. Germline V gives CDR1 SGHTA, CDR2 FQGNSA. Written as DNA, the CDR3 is TGTGCCAGCAGCTTAACCACAGATAACAATGAGCAGTTCTTC. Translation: CASSLTTDNNEQFF.

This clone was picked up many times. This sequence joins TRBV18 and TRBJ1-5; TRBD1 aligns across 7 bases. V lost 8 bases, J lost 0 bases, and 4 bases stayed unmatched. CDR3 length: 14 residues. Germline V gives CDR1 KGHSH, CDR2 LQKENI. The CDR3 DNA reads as TGTGCCAGCCAGGACAGGAATAGCAATCAGCCCCAGCATTTT. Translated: CASQDRNSNQPQHF.

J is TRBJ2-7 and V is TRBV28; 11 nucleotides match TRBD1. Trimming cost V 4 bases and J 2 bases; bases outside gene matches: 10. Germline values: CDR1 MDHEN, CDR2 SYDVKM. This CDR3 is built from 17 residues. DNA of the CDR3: TGTGCCAGCAGTTCCCCGTTCGCGGACAGGGGGCCCTACGAGCAGTACTTC. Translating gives CASSSPFADRGPYEQYF.

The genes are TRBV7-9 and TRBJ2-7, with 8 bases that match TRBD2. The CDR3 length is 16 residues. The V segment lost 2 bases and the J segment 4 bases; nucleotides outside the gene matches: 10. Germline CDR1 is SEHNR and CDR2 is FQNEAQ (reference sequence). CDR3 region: CASSLSASGRGYEQYF. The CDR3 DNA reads TGTGCCAGCAGCTTATCGGCTAGCGGGCGCGGATACGAGCAGTACTTC.

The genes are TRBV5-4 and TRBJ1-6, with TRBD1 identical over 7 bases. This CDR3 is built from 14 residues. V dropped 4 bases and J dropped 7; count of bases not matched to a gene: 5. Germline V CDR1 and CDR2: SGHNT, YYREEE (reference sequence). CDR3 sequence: CASSADRVNSPLHF. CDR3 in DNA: TGTGCCAGCAGCGCCGACAGGGTAAATTCACCCCTCCACTTT.

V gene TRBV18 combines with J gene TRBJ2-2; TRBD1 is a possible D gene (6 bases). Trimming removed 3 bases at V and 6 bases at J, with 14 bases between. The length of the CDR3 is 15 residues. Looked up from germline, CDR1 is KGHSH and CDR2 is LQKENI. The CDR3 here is CASSPPAQGSGELFF. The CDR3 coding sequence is TGTGCCAGCTCACCGCCCGCCCAGGGGTCCGGGGAGCTGTTTTTT.

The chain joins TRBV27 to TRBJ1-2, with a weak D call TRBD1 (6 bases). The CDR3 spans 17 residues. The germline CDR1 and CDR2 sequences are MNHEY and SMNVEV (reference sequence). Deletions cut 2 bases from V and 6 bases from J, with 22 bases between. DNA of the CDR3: TGTGCCAGCAGTTTACGGGGGCGGGGGGGAGTTGGCGATGGCTACACCTTC. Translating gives CASSLRGRGGVGDGYTF.

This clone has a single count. DNA for the CDR3: TGTGCCAGCAAGAGAGACTACGAACACCAAGAGACCCAGTACTTC. Translating gives CASKRDYEHQETQYF. This rearrangement joins TRBV6-5 to TRBJ2-5; TRBD2 is a possible D gene (5 bases). Germline CDR1 reads MNHEY; CDR2 reads SVGAGI. The V gene lost 7 bases and the J gene lost 0 bases, with 15 bases spanning the gap. This CDR3 spans 15 amino acids.

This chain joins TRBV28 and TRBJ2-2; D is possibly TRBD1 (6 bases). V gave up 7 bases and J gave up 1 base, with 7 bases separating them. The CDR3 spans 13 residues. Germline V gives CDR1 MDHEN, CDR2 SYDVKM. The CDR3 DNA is TGTGCCAGCAAGGACAGGAACACCGGGGAGCTGTTTTTT. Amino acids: CASKDRNTGELFF.

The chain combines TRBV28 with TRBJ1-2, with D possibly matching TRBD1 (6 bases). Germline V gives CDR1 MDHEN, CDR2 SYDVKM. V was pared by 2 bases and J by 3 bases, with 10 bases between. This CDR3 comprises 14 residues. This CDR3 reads CASSLGSGDYGYTF. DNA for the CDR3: TGTGCCAGCAGTTTAGGTTCAGGGGACTATGGCTACACCTTC.